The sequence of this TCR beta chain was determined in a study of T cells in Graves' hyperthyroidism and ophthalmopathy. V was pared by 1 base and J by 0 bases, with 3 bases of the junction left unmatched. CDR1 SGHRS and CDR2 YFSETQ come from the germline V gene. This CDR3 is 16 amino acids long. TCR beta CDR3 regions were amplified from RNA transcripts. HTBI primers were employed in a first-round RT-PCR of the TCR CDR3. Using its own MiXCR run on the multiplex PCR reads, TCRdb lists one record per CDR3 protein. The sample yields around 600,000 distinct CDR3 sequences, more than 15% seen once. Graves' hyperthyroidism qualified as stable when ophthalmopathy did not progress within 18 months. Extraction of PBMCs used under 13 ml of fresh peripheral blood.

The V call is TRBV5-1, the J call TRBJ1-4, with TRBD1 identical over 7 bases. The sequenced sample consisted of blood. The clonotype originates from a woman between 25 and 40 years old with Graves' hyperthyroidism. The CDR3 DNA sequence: TGCGCCAGCAGCTTGTTTGGGACAGCAACTAATGAAAAACTGTTTTTT. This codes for CASSLFGTATNEKLFF.